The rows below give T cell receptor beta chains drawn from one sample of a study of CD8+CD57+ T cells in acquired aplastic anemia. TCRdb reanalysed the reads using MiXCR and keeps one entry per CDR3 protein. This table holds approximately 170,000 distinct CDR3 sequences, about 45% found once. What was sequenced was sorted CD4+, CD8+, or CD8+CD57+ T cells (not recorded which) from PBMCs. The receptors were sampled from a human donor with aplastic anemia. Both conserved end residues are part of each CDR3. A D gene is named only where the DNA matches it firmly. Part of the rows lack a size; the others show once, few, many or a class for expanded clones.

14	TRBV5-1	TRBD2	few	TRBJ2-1	TGCGCCAGCAGCTTGGGCGGGGGGGCGTATGAGCAGTTCTTC	CASSLGGGAYEQFF
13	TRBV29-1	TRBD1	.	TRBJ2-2	TGCAGCGTAGGGGCAGGGGGAGCCGGGGAGCTGTTTTTT	CSVGAGGAGELFF
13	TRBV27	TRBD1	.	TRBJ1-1	TGTGCCAGCAGGGTGACAGGGGGCACTGAAGCTTTCTTT	CASRVTGGTEAFF
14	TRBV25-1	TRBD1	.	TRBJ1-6	TGTACCAGCGGGGGGACAGATTTAAATTCACCCCTCCACTTT	CTSGGTDLNSPLHF
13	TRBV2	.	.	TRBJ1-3	TGTGCCAGCAAGGCATCGACATTGACGCAAGTATATTTT	CASKASTLTQVYF
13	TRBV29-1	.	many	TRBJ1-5	TGCAGCGTTCAGATGGAAGGCAATCAGCCCCAGCATTTT	CSVQMEGNQPQHF
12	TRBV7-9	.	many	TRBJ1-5	TGTGCCAGCAGCTTGACGGAAAGGGCCCAGCATTTT	CASSLTERAQHF
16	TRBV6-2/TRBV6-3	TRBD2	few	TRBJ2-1	TGTGCCAGCAGCCCTCCTAGCGGGAGGGTATTATATGAGCAGTTCTTC	CASSPPSGRVLYEQFF
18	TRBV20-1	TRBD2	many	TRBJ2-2	TGCAGTGCCACCCCCGGGACTAGCGGGAGGGCAGACACCGGGGAGCTGTTTTTT	CSATPGTSGRADTGELFF
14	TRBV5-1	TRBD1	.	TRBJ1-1	TGCGCCACCCGGGACGGGACAGGACCGACTGGAGCTTCCTTT	CATRDGTGPTGASF
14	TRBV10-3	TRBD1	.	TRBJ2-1	TGTGCCATCAGTGAGTTGGGACAGGGTGGTGAGCAGTTCTTT	CAISELGQGGEQFF
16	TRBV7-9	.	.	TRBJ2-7	TGTGCCAGCAGCTCCCCCGCCGGGACGCCACCCTACGAGCAGTACTTC	CASSSPAGTPPYEQYF
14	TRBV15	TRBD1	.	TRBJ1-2	TGTGCCACCAGCATTACAGGGGTCGCGGAGGGCTACACCTTC	CATSITGVAEGYTF
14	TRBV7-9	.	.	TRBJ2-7	TGTGCCAGCAGCACCGGACAGCTTACCTACGAGCAGTACTTC	CASSTGQLTYEQYF
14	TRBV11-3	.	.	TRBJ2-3	TGTGCCAGCAGCCCCAACCCAGCGGTAGATACGCAGTATTTT	CASSPNPAVDTQYF
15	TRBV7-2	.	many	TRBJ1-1	TGTGCCAGCAGCTTAATGGAGATCCCCAACACTGAAGCTTTCTTT	CASSLMEIPNTEAFF
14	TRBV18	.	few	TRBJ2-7	TGTGCCAGCTCACCGAGTGGGAATTCCTACGAGCAGTACTTC	CASSPSGNSYEQYF
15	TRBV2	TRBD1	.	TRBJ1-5	TGTGCCAGCAGGCCAAGGACAGGGAGCAATCAGCCCCAGCATTTT	CASRPRTGSNQPQHF
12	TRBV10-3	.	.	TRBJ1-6	TGTGCCAGCAGTTACGTTAATTCACCCCTCCACTTT	CASSYVNSPLHF
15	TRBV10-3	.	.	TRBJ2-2	TGTGCCATCAGTGAGTCCGAGTTCGGCACCGGGGAGCTGTTTTTT	CAISESEFGTGELFF
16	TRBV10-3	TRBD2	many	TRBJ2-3	TGTGCCATCAGTGACCCAGGGGCGGGGGGGCTAAATACGCAGTATTTT	CAISDPGAGGLNTQYF
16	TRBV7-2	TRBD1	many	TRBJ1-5	TGTGCCAGCAGCTTAGCGGGGGACAGGAGGAATCAGCCCCAGCATTTT	CASSLAGDRRNQPQHF
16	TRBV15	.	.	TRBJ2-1	TGTGCCACCAGCTCTCGACTCGACAGGTTTGACAATGAGCAGTTCTTC	CATSSRLDRFDNEQFF
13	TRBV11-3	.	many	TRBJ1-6	TGTGCCAGCAGCTTAGAGTCTAATTCACCCCTCCACTTT	CASSLESNSPLHF
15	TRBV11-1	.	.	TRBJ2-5	TGTGCCAGCAGCTTGGACCCCGGGATTAAAGAGACCAAGTACTTC	CASSLDPGIKETKYF
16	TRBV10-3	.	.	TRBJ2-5	TGTGCCATCAGTGGGCTAGCGGGAACAGGGGGAGAGACCCAGTACTTC	CAISGLAGTGGETQYF
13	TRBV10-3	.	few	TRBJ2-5	TGTGCCATCAGTGAAACAGGGCAAGAGACCCAGTACTTC	CAISETGQETQYF
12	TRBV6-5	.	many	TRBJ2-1	TGTGCCAGCCGGGAGCGGGACAATGAGCAGTTCTTC	CASRERDNEQFF
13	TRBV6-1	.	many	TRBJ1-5	TGTGCCAGCAGTGAGCCAGGGAACCAGCCCCAGCATTTT	CASSEPGNQPQHF
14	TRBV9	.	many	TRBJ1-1	TGTGCCAGCAGCGCCACCAGTTTGAACACTGAAGCTTTCTTT	CASSATSLNTEAFF
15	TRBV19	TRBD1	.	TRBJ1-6	TGTGCCAGTAGTGTGGACAGGGATGATAATTCACCCCTCCACTTT	CASSVDRDDNSPLHF
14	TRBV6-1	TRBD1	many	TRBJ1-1	TGTGCCAGCACGGTTGACAGGGGGGACACTGAAGCTTTCTTT	CASTVDRGDTEAFF
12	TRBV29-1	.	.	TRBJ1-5	TGCAGCGTTAGACAGGAGAATCAGCCCCAGCATTTT	CSVRQENQPQHF
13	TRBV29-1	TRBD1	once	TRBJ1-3	TGCAGCGTTCAGGGGGGTCCTGGAAACACCATATATTTT	CSVQGGPGNTIYF
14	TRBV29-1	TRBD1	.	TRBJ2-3	TGCAGCGTGGCAGGGGGCAAAGGCACAGATACGCAGTATTTT	CSVAGGKGTDTQYF
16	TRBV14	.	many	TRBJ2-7	TGTGCCAGCAGCCAAGATTTATCAGGGAGAGGCTACGAGCAGTACTTC	CASSQDLSGRGYEQYF
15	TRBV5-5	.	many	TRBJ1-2	TGTGCCAGCAGCTTGATAGGGGCGGAGCTCTATGGCTACACCTTC	CASSLIGAELYGYTF
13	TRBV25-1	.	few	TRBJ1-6	TGTGCCAGCAGTGGCGGACCTTCCTCACCCCTCCACTTT	CASSGGPSSPLHF
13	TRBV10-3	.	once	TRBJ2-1	TGTGCCATCAGGAATAGCGAATACAATGAGCAGTTCTTC	CAIRNSEYNEQFF
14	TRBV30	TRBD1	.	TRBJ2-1	TGTGCCTGGAGTAAGGGGACAGAGAGGAATGAGCAGTTCTTC	CAWSKGTERNEQFF
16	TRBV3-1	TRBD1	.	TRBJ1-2	TGTGCCAGCAGCCAAGTACGACAGGGTGGCAGCTATGGCTACACCTTC	CASSQVRQGGSYGYTF
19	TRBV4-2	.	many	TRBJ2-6	TGTGCCAGCAGCCAAGTAACAGGGTATCCAGCCTCTGGGGCCAACGTCCTGACTTTC	CASSQVTGYPASGANVLTF
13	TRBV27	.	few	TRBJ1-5	TGTGCCAGCAGCCGGGACGGCTTCAGTCCCCAGCATTTT	CASSRDGFSPQHF
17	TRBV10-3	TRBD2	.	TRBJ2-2	TGTGCCATCAGTGCTGCCCCTAGCGGCCTTTACACCGGGGAGCTGTTTTTT	CAISAAPSGLYTGELFF
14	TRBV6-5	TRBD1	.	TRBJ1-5	TGTGCTAGCAGTTATGCAGGGGGCCTTCAGCCCCAGCATTTT	CASSYAGGLQPQHF
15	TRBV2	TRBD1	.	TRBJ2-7	TGTGCCAGCAGTCTCCGGGGACAGGGGGCTTTCGAGCAGTACTTC	CASSLRGQGAFEQYF
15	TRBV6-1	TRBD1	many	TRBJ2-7	TGTGCCAGCAGATCACCGGGACAGGGGAGCTACGAGCAGTACTTC	CASRSPGQGSYEQYF
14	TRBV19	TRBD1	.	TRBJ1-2	TGTGCCAGTAGCGAACAGGGGGCAAGGAGGGGCTACACCTTC	CASSEQGARRGYTF
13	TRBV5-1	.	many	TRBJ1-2	TGCGCCAGCAGCTTGGCGGATATTGGTGGCTACACCTTC	CASSLADIGGYTF
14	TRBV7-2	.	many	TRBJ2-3	TGTGCCAGCAGCATCTGGGACAGCACAGATACGCAGTATTTT	CASSIWDSTDTQYF
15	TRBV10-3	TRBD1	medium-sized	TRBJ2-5	TGTGCCATCAGCCGGGACAGGGGCCTCCAAGAGACCCAGTACTTC	CAISRDRGLQETQYF
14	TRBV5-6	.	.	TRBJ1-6	TGTGCCAGCAGCAAGGGGGGGGTACGGGCACCCCTCCACTTT	CASSKGGVRAPLHF
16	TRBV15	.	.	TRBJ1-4	TGTGCCACCAGCAGAGATCCCCGAGGAGGAGGCGAAAAACTGTTTTTT	CATSRDPRGGGEKLFF
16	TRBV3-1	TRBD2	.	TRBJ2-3	TGTGCCAGCAGCCCCTCTCAAGCGGGAGGGTCAGATACGCAGTATTTT	CASSPSQAGGSDTQYF
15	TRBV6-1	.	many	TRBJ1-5	TGTGCCAGCAGTGCCCTCAGAGCCAGCAATCAGCCCCAGCATTTT	CASSALRASNQPQHF
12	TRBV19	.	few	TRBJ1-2	TGTGCCAGTAATCCAGGGGAGAGTGGCTACACCTTC	CASNPGESGYTF
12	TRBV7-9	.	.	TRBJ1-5	TGTGCCAGCAGCTTAAACTCCCCGCCCCAGCATTTT	CASSLNSPPQHF
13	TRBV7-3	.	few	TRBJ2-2	TGTGCCAGCGGCGATCTGAATGCCGGGGAGCTGTTTTTT	CASGDLNAGELFF
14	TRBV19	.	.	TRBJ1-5	TGTGCCAGTAGTATGGACGGGGTTGATGAGCCCCAGCATTTT	CASSMDGVDEPQHF